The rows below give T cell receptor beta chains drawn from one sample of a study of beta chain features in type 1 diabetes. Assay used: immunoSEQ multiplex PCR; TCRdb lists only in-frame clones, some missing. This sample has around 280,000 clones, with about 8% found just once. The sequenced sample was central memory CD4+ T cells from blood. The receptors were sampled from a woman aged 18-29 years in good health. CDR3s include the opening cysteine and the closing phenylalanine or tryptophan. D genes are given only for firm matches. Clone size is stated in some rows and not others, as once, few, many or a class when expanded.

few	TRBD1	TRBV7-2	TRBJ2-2	TGTGCCAGCAGCCCACAAACTACAGGGGGATCCGGGGAGCTGTTTTTT	CASSPQTTGGSGELFF
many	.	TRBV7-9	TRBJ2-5	TGTGCCAGCAGCTTAGCGGTGGGCGGAGAGACCCAGTACTTC	CASSLAVGGETQYF
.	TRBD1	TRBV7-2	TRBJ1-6	TGTGCCAGCAGCTTATACCGGACAGGGGAAAATTCACCCCTCCACTTT	CASSLYRTGENSPLHF
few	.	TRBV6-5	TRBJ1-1	TGTGCCAGCATCACCGACAGGTTCACTGAAGCTTTCTTT	CASITDRFTEAFF
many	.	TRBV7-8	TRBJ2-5	TGTGCCAGCAGCCCCCGGACAGATGGGGAGACCCAGTACTTC	CASSPRTDGETQYF
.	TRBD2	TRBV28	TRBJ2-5	TGTGCCAGCAGTCCACTAGCGGGGGGTCTTGTGACTCAGTACTTC	CASSPLAGGLVTQYF
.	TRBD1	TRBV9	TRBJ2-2	TGTGCCAGCAGCGTAGCGGCAGGGGGCTACACCGGGGAGCTGTTTTTT	CASSVAAGGYTGELFF
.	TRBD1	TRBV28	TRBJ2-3	TGTGCCAGCAGTCGACAGGGGGCAGGTGGGGATACGCAGTATTTT	CASSRQGAGGDTQYF
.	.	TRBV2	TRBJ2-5	TGTGCCAGCATCGAGGACAGTCAAGAGACCCAGTACTTC	CASIEDSQETQYF
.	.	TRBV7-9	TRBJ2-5	TGTGCCAGCAGCTTGACAGGCAACCCAAGAGAGACCCAGTACTTC	CASSLTGNPRETQYF
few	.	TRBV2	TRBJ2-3	TGTGCCAGCAGCCTGGGACATAGCACAGATACGCAGTATTTT	CASSLGHSTDTQYF
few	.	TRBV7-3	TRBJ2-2	TGTGCCAGCAGCTTAGGTGAAACCGGGGAGCTGTTTTTT	CASSLGETGELFF
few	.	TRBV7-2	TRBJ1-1	TGTGCCAGCAGCTTAAGCGGGGGGACTGCAGCTTACACTGAAGCTTTCTTT	CASSLSGGTAAYTEAFF
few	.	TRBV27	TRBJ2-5	TGTGCCAGCAGTATCAAAAAGGGGACGGAGACCCAGTACTTC	CASSIKKGTETQYF
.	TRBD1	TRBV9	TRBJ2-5	TGTGCCAGCAGCGTAGGTCTGGGACAGGGAGAAGAGACCCAGTACTTC	CASSVGLGQGEETQYF
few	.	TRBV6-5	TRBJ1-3	TGTGCCAGCGCACGAAAGCCCGCAGTGGACACCATATATTTT	CASARKPAVDTIYF
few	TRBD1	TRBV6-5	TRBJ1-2	TGTGCCAGCAGGCCGGGACAGAACTATGGCTACACCTTC	CASRPGQNYGYTF
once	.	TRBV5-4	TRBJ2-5	TGTGCCAGCAGCCCCAGCCCCGGGGCCCAGTACTTC	CASSPSPGAQYF
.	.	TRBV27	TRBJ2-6	TGTGCCAGCAGTTTGACGTTTAGTGGGGCCAACGTCCTGACTTTC	CASSLTFSGANVLTF
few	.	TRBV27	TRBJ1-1	TGTGCCAGCAGCTCGCTTAGGGGCGGGAGCACTGAAGCTTTCTTT	CASSSLRGGSTEAFF
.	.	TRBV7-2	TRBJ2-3	TGTGCCAGCAGCCGCAGACGGGACACAGATACGCAGTATTTT	CASSRRRDTDTQYF
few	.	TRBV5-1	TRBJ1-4	TGCGCCAGCAGCAAGACAGACCGTAATGAAAAACTGTTTTTT	CASSKTDRNEKLFF
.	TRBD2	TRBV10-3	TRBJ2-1	TGTGCCATCAGTGCAGGGACCGGGGGGGCCTTTGGCAATGAGCAGTTCTTC	CAISAGTGGAFGNEQFF
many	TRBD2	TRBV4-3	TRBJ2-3	TGCGCCAGCGGGCCGGATAGCGGGCGCGGAGATACGCAGTATTTT	CASGPDSGRGDTQYF
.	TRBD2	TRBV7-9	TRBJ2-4	TGTGCCAGCAGCTTTAGAGGGGAGGGGGCCAAAAACATTCAGTACTTC	CASSFRGEGAKNIQYF
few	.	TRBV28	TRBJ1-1	TGTGCCAGCAGTGGATCGCGGGGGCGGAACACTGAAGCTTTCTTT	CASSGSRGRNTEAFF
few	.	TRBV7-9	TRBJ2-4	TGTGCCAGCAGCTTCGGCTCGACAGGAGAAAACATTCAGTACTTC	CASSFGSTGENIQYF
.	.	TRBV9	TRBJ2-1	TGTGCCAGCAGCGTTCTGCCAGGGGACAATGAGCAGTTCTTC	CASSVLPGDNEQFF
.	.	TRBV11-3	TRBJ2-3	TGTGCCAGCAGCTTAGAACTGGCACAGAATACGCAGTATTTT	CASSLELAQNTQYF
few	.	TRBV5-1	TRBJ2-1	TGCGCCAGCGCGACAGAGTCCTACAATGAGCAGTTCTTC	CASATESYNEQFF
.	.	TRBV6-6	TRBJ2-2	TGTGCCAGCAGTTCCACAGGGAACACCGGGGAGCTGTTTTTT	CASSSTGNTGELFF
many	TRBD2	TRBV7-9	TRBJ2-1	TGTGCCAGCAGCTTGTCACTAGCGGGAGCCTACAATGAGCAGTTCTTC	CASSLSLAGAYNEQFF
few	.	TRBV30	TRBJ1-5	TGTGCCTGGAGTCGGGACATCAATCAGCCCCAGCATTTT	CAWSRDINQPQHF
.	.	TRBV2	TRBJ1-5	TGTGCCAGCAGCGAGATACCTAGAGATGCGCCCCAGCATTTT	CASSEIPRDAPQHF
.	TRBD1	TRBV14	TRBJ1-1	TGTGCCAGCAGCCAAGATCCCCAGGGGGTAACTGAAGCTTTCTTT	CASSQDPQGVTEAFF
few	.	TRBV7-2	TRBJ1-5	TGTGCCAGCAGCTTGGGCTCAGGGCGAGAGCCCCAGCATTTT	CASSLGSGREPQHF
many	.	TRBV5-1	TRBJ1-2	TGCGCCAGCAGCCCGAGGACGGACTATGGCTACACCTTC	CASSPRTDYGYTF
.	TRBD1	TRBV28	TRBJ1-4	TGTGCCAGCAACAGTTGGGGGACAGGGGGATCTGATGAAAAACTGTTTTTT	CASNSWGTGGSDEKLFF
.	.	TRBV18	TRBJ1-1	TGTGCCAGCTCATCCGACCGGGAGCCCACTGAAGCTTTCTTT	CASSSDREPTEAFF
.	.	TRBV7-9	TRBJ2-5	TGTGCCAGCAGGTCGGAGGGGGAGACCCAGTACTTC	CASRSEGETQYF
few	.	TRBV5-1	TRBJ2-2	TGCGCCAGCAGCTTGGGGCACAGGGACCCGAACACCGGGGAGCTGTTTTTT	CASSLGHRDPNTGELFF
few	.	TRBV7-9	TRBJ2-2	TGTGCCAGCAGCCCCGGAGGATTTCTGGCCGGGGAGCTGTTTTTT	CASSPGGFLAGELFF